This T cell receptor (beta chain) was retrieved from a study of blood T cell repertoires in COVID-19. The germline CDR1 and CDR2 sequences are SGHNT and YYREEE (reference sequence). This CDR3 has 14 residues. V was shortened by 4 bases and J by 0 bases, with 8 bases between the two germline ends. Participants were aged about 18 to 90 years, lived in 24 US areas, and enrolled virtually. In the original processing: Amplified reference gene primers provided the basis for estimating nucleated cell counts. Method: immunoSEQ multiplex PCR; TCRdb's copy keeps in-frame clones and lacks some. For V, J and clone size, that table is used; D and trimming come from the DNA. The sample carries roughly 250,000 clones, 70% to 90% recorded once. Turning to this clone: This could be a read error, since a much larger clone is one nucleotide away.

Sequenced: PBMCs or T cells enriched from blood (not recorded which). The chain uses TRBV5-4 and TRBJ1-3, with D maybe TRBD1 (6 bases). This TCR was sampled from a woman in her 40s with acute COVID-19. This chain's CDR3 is CASSRDISGNTIYF. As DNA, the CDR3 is TGTGCCAGCAGCCGGGACATCTCTGGAAACACCATATATTTT. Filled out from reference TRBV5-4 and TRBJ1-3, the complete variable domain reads ETGVTQSPTHLIKTRGQQVTLRCSSQSGHNTVSWYQQALGQGPQFIFQYYREEENGRGNFPPRFSGLQFPNYSSELNVNALELDDSALYLCASSRDISGNTIYFGEGSWLTVV.